This T cell receptor (beta chain) was recovered during a study of cytomegalovirus exposure and HLA in healthy donors. The germline CDR1 and CDR2 sequences are SNHLY and FYNNEI. The CDR3 extends over 12 amino acids. V lost 6 bases and J 7 bases, leaving 13 bases between the germline ends. Regarding the study as a whole: Productive status was seen about 90% or about 30% of the time for most TCR beta V segments in an earlier analysis. TCR association rates varied by HLA locus in a later analysis, with DRB1 highest and HLA-C lowest. A later analysis reported that several of the most significant clusters appeared to be linked to common viral pathogens, among them Epstein-Barr virus.

The PCR had 60 Vbeta and 13 Jbeta primers. TCRdb keeps only in-frame clones here, not all; method: immunoSEQ multiplex PCR. This sample has around 200,000 clones, with 65% to 90% found just once. On this clone itself: Antigen: not known.

V is TRBV2 and J is TRBJ2-7; tentatively, D is TRBD2 (5 bases). The source is a woman aged 25 to 45 in good health and CMV-seronegative. The source material was PBMCs. The CDR3 spells CASRVRGPEQYF. DNA for the CDR3: TGTGCCAGCAGAGTCCGGGGTCCGGAGCAGTACTTC.